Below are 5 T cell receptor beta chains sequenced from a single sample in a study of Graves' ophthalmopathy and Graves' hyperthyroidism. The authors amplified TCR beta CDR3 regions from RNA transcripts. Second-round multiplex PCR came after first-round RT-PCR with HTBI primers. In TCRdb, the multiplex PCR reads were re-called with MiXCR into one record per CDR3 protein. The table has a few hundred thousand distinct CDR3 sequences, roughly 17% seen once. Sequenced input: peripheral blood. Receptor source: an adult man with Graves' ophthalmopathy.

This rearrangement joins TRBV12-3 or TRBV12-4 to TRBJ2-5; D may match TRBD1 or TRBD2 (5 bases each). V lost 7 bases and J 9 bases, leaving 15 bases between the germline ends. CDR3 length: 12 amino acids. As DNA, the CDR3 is TGTGCCAGCAAAAGGAGCGAGGGGCCCCAGTACTTC. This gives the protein CASKRSEGPQYF.

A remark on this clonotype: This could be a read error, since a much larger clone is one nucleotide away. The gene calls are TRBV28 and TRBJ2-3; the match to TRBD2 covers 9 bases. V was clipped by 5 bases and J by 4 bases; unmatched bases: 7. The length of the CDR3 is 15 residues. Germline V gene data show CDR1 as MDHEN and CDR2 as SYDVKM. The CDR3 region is CASSTAGGPSDTQYF. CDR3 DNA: TGTGCCAGCAGTACCGCGGGGGGGCCGTCAGATACGCAGTATTTT.

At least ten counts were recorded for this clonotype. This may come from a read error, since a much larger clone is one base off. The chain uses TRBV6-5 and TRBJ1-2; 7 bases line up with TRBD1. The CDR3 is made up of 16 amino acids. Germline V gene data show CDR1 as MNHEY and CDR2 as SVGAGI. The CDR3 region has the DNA TGTGCCAGCAGTTACAGTCGCAGGGGGTTACCCTATGGCTACGCCTTC. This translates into CASSYSRRGLPYGYAF.

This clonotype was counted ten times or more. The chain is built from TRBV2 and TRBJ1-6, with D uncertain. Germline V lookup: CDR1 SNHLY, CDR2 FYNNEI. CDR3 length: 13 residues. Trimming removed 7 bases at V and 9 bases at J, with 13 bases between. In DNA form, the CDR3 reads TGTGCCAGCATAGACGAGGACGGTTCACCCCTCCACTTT. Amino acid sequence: CASIDEDGSPLHF.

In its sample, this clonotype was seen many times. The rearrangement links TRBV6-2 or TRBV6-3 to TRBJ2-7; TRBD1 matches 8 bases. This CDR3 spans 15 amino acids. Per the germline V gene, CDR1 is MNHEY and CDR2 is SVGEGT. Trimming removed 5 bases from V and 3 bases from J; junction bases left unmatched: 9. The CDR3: CASSPLGTGIYEQYF. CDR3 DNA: TGTGCCAGCAGTCCTCTCGGGACAGGAATCTACGAGCAGTACTTC.